A single sample is the source of the 30 T cell receptor beta chains below, sequenced in a study of T cell changes during pregnancy in multiple sclerosis. Sequencing used immunoSEQ multiplex PCR; TCRdb keeps in-frame clones, though not all of them. The table lists roughly 100,000 clones, around 91% of them singletons. The sequencing used peripheral blood, collected after pregnancy. The receptor set was obtained from a female donor with multiple sclerosis, enrolled in a pregnancy study.

V and J are TRBV28 and TRBJ1-2; TRBD1 matches 7 bases. The CDR3 is 14 residues long. V was clipped by 5 bases and J by 6 bases; unmatched bases: 9. Germline V lookup: CDR1 MDHEN, CDR2 SYDVKM. The CDR3 loop reads CASSLDRVTNGYTF. The CDR3, as DNA: TGTGCCAGCAGTCTAGACAGGGTGACGAATGGCTACACCTTC.

This chain links TRBV5-5 with TRBJ1-1; D uncertain. The V gene lost 4 bases and the J gene lost 2 bases, with 15 bases spanning the gap. The CDR3 length is 15 residues. In germline, CDR1 is SGHKS, CDR2 YYEKEE (reference sequence). CDR3 nucleotides: TGTGCCAGCAGCCCCAGCGGCAGAATAAACACTGAAGCTTTCTTT. Residues: CASSPSGRINTEAFF.

V gene TRBV2 combines with J gene TRBJ2-5; maybe TRBD1 (6 bases). The CDR3 contains 14 residues. Per the germline V gene, CDR1 is SNHLY and CDR2 is FYNNEI. Trimming shortened V by 6 bases and J by 5 bases, and 16 bases separated the two germline ends. The CDR3 region has the DNA TGTGCCAGCAGCGAGTTCAGGGGTGGGGAGACCCAGTACTTC. Translation: CASSEFRGGETQYF.

The rearrangement uses TRBV27 and TRBJ2-7; tentatively, D is TRBD1 (6 bases). From germline, CDR1 is MNHEY and CDR2 SMNVEV (reference sequence). V lost 3 bases, J lost 7 bases, and 19 bases lay in between. The CDR3 contains 15 residues. CDR3 region: CASSFGSGHGYEQYF. CDR3 DNA: TGTGCCAGCAGTTTTGGATCGGGACACGGCTATGAGCAGTACTTC.

This sequence joins TRBV27 and TRBJ2-1; TRBD2 matches at 13 bases. CDR3 length equals 17 residues. The germline CDR1 and CDR2 sequences are MNHEY and SMNVEV (reference sequence). Germline trimming cut 4 bases from V and 10 bases from J; bases unmatched to any gene: 13. CDR3 DNA: TGTGCCAGCAGTTCCTTACCAACTAGCGGGAGGGCCGGGGAGCAGTTCTTC. Translation: CASSSLPTSGRAGEQFF.

CDR3 amino acids: CASSAGASYEQYF. CDR3 nucleotides: TGTGCCAGCAGTGCGGGAGCGTCCTACGAGCAGTACTTC. The chain joins TRBV2 to TRBJ2-7; TRBD2 is a possible D gene (6 bases). Germline CDR1 and CDR2: SNHLY and FYNNEI. V gave up 4 bases and J gave up 1 base, with 8 bases separating them. The CDR3 consists of 13 residues.

The rearrangement uses TRBV7-7 and TRBJ2-1; tentative D call: TRBD1 (5 bases). V was trimmed by 4 bases and J by 0 bases, leaving 10 bases between them. The CDR3 covers 15 residues. CDR1 SSHAT and CDR2 FNYEAQ come from the germline V gene (reference sequence). CDR3: CASSSDSSSYNEQFF. The CDR3 nucleotides read TGTGCCAGCAGCTCCGACAGTAGCTCCTACAATGAGCAGTTCTTC.

The chain employs TRBV5-1 and TRBJ1-5; TRBD1 agrees at 9 bases. The CDR3 covers 17 residues. In germline, CDR1 is SGHRS, CDR2 YFSETQ. Trimming cost V 0 bases and J 0 bases; bases outside gene matches: 4. The CDR3 DNA reads as TGCGCCAGCAGCTTGGGACAGGGGGGATCTAGCAATCAGCCCCAGCATTTT. It is translated as CASSLGQGGSSNQPQHF.

V usage is TRBV5-4 and J usage is TRBJ1-3, with 10 bases identical to TRBD1. V was pared by 0 bases and J by 2 bases, with 5 bases of the junction left unmatched. From germline, CDR1 is SGHNT and CDR2 YYREEE (reference sequence). The CDR3 is 17 amino acids. The chain's CDR3 is CASSLAVGTGAGNTIYF. The CDR3 region has the DNA TGTGCCAGCAGCTTGGCCGTTGGGACAGGGGCTGGAAACACCATATATTTT.

The CDR3 spells CASSSLSLAFF. The CDR3 DNA is TGTGCCAGCAGCTCCCTCTCTTTAGCTTTCTTT. The genes are TRBV5-8 and TRBJ1-1; D ambiguous. The V gene lost 3 bases and the J gene lost 10 bases, with 10 bases spanning the gap. Germline V gives CDR1 SGHTS, CDR2 YDEGEE. The CDR3 has 11 amino acids.

V gene TRBV4-3 combines with J gene TRBJ2-3; 15 nucleotides agree with TRBD2. After removal of 4 bases from V and 2 bases from J, the junction contained 7 bases not matched to a gene. The CDR3 has 18 amino acids. In germline, CDR1 is LGHNA, CDR2 YSLEER. CDR3 residues: CASSLGLAGGPLTDTQYF. The CDR3 DNA follows: TGCGCCAGCAGCCTCGGACTAGCGGGGGGGCCCCTCACAGATACGCAGTATTTT.

The genes are TRBV7-9 and TRBJ2-3, with 10 bases that match TRBD2. The CDR3 has 16 residues. Trimming removed 4 bases from V and 2 bases from J; junction bases left unmatched: 6. Germline V gene sequence: CDR1 SEHNR, CDR2 FQNEAQ (reference sequence). The chain's CDR3 is CASSSTSGRPTDTQYF. The CDR3 nucleotides are TGTGCCAGCAGCTCGACTAGCGGGCGACCCACAGATACGCAGTATTTT. Based on the CDR3 plus reference TRBV7-9 and TRBJ2-3, the full variable domain is DTGVSQNPRHKITKRGQNVTFRCDPISEHNRLYWYRQTLGQGPEFLTYFQNEAQLEKSRLLSDRFSAERPKGSFSTLEIQRTEQGDSAMYLCASSSTSGRPTDTQYFGPGTRLTVL.

This sequence joins TRBV10-3 and TRBJ1-4, with 9 bases matching TRBD1. The CDR3 loop spans 15 amino acids. Germline lookup yields CDR1 ENHRY and CDR2 SYGVKD. Losses at the gene ends were 9 bases for V and 7 bases for J; bases not matched to a gene: 12. The CDR3 region has the DNA TGTGCCATAAGGTCCGGGGACAGGGAAGCTGAAAAACTGTTTTTT. This translates into CAIRSGDREAEKLFF.

The rearrangement links TRBV11-2 to TRBJ1-2; D is uncertain. This CDR3 is built from 15 residues. CDR1 SGHAT and CDR2 FQNNGV come from the germline V gene. V was cut by 0 bases and J by 0 bases, with 8 bases left in between. In DNA, the CDR3 is TGTGCCAGCAGCTTAGACAGACTTCCTAACTATGGCTACACCTTC. Its translation: CASSLDRLPNYGYTF.

The chain employs TRBV10-3 and TRBJ2-2; D remains ambiguous. This CDR3 has 13 residues. CDR1 and CDR2 (germline): ENHRY, SYGVKD. V was shortened by 6 bases and J by 5 bases, with 10 bases between the two germline ends. CDR3 protein: CAIRGLYTGELFF. The CDR3 nucleotides are TGTGCCATCAGGGGCTTGTATACCGGGGAGCTGTTTTTT.

This clone has just one count. J is TRBJ2-3 and V is TRBV14; a possible D gene is TRBD1 (6 bases). The ends were cut back, 4 bases at V and 2 bases at J, with 13 bases in the middle. The CDR3 loop spans 15 amino acids. CDR1 is SGHDN and CDR2 is FVKESK in the germline V gene. The CDR3: CASSLGQSFTDTQYF. CDR3 nucleotide sequence: TGTGCCAGCAGCCTCGGACAGTCCTTCACAGATACGCAGTATTTT.

The chain couples TRBV29-1 to TRBJ2-7, with TRBD2 identical over 12 bases. CDR3 length: 13 amino acids. From germline, CDR1 is SQVTM and CDR2 ANQGSEA. The ends lost 5 bases at V and 3 bases at J; junction bases unmatched: 2. The CDR3 nucleotides read TGCAGCGTTCAGACTAGCGGGAGCTACGAGCAGTACTTC. This codes for CSVQTSGSYEQYF.

The rearrangement links TRBV2 to TRBJ2-7; 10 bases align to TRBD1. The length of the CDR3 is 14 residues. The germline V gene encodes CDR1 SNHLY and CDR2 FYNNEI. The V segment lost 4 bases and the J segment 6 bases; nucleotides outside the gene matches: 6. CDR3 amino acids: CASSVVGTGVEQYF. DNA for the CDR3: TGTGCCAGCAGTGTCGTAGGGACAGGGGTCGAGCAGTACTTC.

The chain recombines TRBV19 with TRBJ1-1; D may be TRBD1 (6 bases). The CDR3 spans 15 residues. Germline V lookup: CDR1 LNHDA, CDR2 SQIVND (reference sequence). The V end was cut by 6 bases, the J end by 5 bases, with 19 bases between. The CDR3 spells CASRDRGAEVTEAFF. The CDR3, as DNA: TGTGCCAGTAGGGACCGGGGGGCAGAGGTAACTGAAGCTTTCTTT. Looking up the rest from reference TRBV19 and TRBJ1-1 gives the full variable domain: DGGITQSPKYLFRKEGQNVTLSCEQNLNHDAMYWYRQDPGQGLRLIYYSQIVNDFQKGDIAEGYSVSREKKESFPLTVTSAQKNPTAFYLCASRDRGAEVTEAFFGQGTRLTVV.

This chain uses TRBV29-1 with TRBJ2-7, with 9 nucleotides matching TRBD1. Germline trimming cut 4 bases from V and 4 bases from J; bases unmatched to any gene: 5. This CDR3 has 13 amino acids. Per the germline V gene, CDR1 is SQVTM and CDR2 is ANQGSEA. CDR3 bases: TGCAGCGTTGGGGGGACAGGGCGTTACGAGCAGTACTTC. Its protein product is CSVGGTGRYEQYF.

The chain recombines TRBV4-3 with TRBJ2-7, with 7 bases fitting TRBD2. In germline, CDR1 is LGHNA, CDR2 YSLEER. The ends lost 4 bases at V and 3 bases at J; junction bases unmatched: 3. The CDR3 has 13 amino acids. The CDR3 here is CASSRGEGYEQYF. DNA of the CDR3: TGCGCCAGCAGCCGCGGGGAGGGCTACGAGCAGTACTTC.

The chain recombines TRBV9 with TRBJ1-1, with 7 bases aligning to TRBD1. V lost 4 bases, J lost 4 bases, and 7 bases stayed unmatched. There are 14 residues in the CDR3. Germline V lookup: CDR1 SGDLS, CDR2 YYNGEE. CDR3 in amino acids: CASSPTTGSTEAFF. CDR3 bases: TGTGCCAGCAGCCCCACGACAGGGAGCACTGAAGCTTTCTTT. Using reference TRBV9 and TRBJ1-1 for the parts outside the CDR3, the full variable domain is DSGVTQTPKHLITATGQRVTLRCSPRSGDLSVYWYQQSLDQGLQFLIQYYNGEERAKGNILERFSAQQFPDLHSELNLSSLELGDSALYFCASSPTTGSTEAFFGQGTRLTVV.

The count of this clone is one. The chain carries TRBV28 and TRBJ2-5; TRBD1 agrees at 12 bases. Germline assignment: CDR1 MDHEN and CDR2 SYDVKM. The CDR3 runs 15 residues. Trimming at V came to 5 bases and at J to 2 bases, leaving 3 bases not matched to a gene. CDR3: CASSAGQGAQETQYF. The CDR3 nucleotides read TGTGCCAGCAGTGCGGGACAGGGGGCGCAAGAGACCCAGTACTTC.

This clone has a single count. The chain has TRBV7-9 and TRBJ1-2; no clear D. Per the germline V gene, CDR1 is SEHNR and CDR2 is FQNEAQ (reference sequence). V gave up 5 bases and J gave up 3 bases, with 13 bases separating them. The CDR3 spans 14 residues. The CDR3 protein is CASSVRGIDYGYTF. Written as DNA, the CDR3 is TGTGCCAGCAGCGTCCGGGGTATCGACTATGGCTACACCTTC.

The chain joins TRBV25-1 to TRBJ1-1; no clear D gene. Germline assignment: CDR1 MGHDK and CDR2 SYGVNS. The CDR3 totals 13 residues. Trimming shortened V by 6 bases and J by 4 bases, and 12 bases separated the two germline ends. The CDR3 sequence is CASRIQAGTEAFF. The DNA of the CDR3 is TGTGCCAGCAGGATCCAGGCCGGCACTGAAGCTTTCTTT. The full variable domain, its missing parts supplied by reference TRBV25-1 and TRBJ1-1, is EADIYQTPRYLVIGTGKKITLECSQTMGHDKMYWYQQDPGMELHLIHYSYGVNSTEKGDLSSESTVSRIRTEHFPLTLESARPSHTSQYLCASRIQAGTEAFFGQGTRLTVV.

The rearrangement uses TRBV5-1 and TRBJ1-1; TRBD1 agrees at 8 bases. The CDR3 contains 12 residues. In germline, CDR1 is SGHRS, CDR2 YFSETQ. J was trimmed by 4 bases and V by 8 bases; bases with no gene match: 4. The chain's CDR3 is CASSQGATEAFF. CDR3 nucleotide sequence: TGCGCCAGTTCCCAGGGGGCCACTGAAGCTTTCTTT.

Only one count was recorded for this clone. Mismatch with germline at one junction end may stem from a read error. The V call is TRBV7-8, the J call TRBJ1-2; 10 bases line up with TRBD1. The CDR3 runs to 13 residues. Per the germline V gene, CDR1 is SGHVS and CDR2 is FQNEAQ. The CDR3 sequence: CASSLGTGARSAF. Written as DNA, the CDR3 is TGTGCCAGCAGCTTGGGGACAGGGGCCCGGTCGGCCTTC. The full variable domain, rest sourced from reference TRBV7-8 and TRBJ1-2, is GAGVSQSPRYKVAKRGQDVALRCDPISGHVSLFWYQQALGQGPEFLTYFQNEAQLDKSGLPSDRFFAERPEGSVSTLKIQRTQQEDSAVYLCASSLGTGARSAFGSGTRLTVV.

The table lists this clone with a count of one. This chain's CDR3 is CASSDENSNQPQHF. DNA for the CDR3: TGTGCCAGCAGTGACGAGAATAGCAATCAGCCCCAGCATTTT. V usage is TRBV6-1 and J usage is TRBJ1-5; the D is unclear. From germline, CDR1 is MNHNS and CDR2 SASEGT. The ends were cut back, 3 bases at V and 0 bases at J, with 6 bases in the middle. The CDR3 sequence is 14 residues long.

The CDR3 is CASSPPVPVNTEAFF. CDR3 sequence (DNA): TGTGCCAGCTCACCCCCCGTTCCAGTGAACACTGAAGCTTTCTTT. The rearrangement uses TRBV18 and TRBJ1-1; D gene unclear. CDR1 KGHSH and CDR2 LQKENI come from the germline V gene. Trimming took off 3 bases at V and 0 bases at J, with 11 bases between the two ends. This CDR3 is 15 amino acids long.

This clone was detected only once. The V and J genes are TRBV7-2 and TRBJ2-7, with TRBD2 matching 8 bases. Germline CDR1 SGHTA, CDR2 FQGNSA. This CDR3 comprises 14 residues. Unmatched junction bases numbered 2, after V lost 1 base and J lost 3 bases. In DNA, the CDR3 is TGTGCCAGCAGCTTAGACCGGGGGGGCTACGAGCAGTACTTC. Its translation is CASSLDRGGYEQYF.